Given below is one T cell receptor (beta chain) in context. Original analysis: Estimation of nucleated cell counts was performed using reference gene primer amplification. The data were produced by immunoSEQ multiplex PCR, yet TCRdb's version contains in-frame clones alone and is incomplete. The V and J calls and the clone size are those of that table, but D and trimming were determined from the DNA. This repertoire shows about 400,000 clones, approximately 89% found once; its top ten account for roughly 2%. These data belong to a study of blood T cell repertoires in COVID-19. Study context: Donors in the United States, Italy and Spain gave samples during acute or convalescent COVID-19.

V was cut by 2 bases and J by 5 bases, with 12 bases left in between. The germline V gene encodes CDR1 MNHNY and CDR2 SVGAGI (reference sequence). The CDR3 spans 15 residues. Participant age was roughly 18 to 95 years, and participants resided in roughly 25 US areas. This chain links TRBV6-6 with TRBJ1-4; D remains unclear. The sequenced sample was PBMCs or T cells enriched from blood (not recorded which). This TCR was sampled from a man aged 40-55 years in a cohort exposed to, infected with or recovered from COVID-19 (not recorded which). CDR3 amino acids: CASSYEENSNEKLFF. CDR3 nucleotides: TGTGCCAGCAGTTACGAGGAAAATAGCAATGAAAAACTGTTTTTT.